This is a list of T cell receptor beta chains from one sample in a study of PD-1 blockade in classical Hodgkin lymphoma. The table came from immunoSEQ multiplex PCR; TCRdb's copy has only in-frame clones and leaves some out. This sample has some 41,000 clones; around 80% occur once, and the top ten carry roughly 11%. The sequences come from peripheral blood mononuclear cells (PBMCs), collected at baseline. The receptors come from a human donor with classical Hodgkin lymphoma. Both conserved end residues are trimmed from each CDR3.

j_gene: TRBJ2-3
v_gene: TRBV27
CDR3aa: ASTLTSGRGDTQY

j_gene: TRBJ2-7
v_gene: TRBV25-1
CDR3aa: ASAGDADYEQY

j_gene: TRBJ1-2
v_gene: TRBV28
CDR3aa: ASSLTGIGGYT

j_gene: TRBJ1-5
v_gene: TRBV28
CDR3aa: ASSFQTSEALIFNQPQH

j_gene: TRBJ1-4
v_gene: TRBV9
CDR3aa: ASSVSPFGQGRYEKLF

j_gene: TRBJ1-6
v_gene: TRBV5-1
CDR3aa: ASSVNPLGQGGGSPLH

j_gene: TRBJ1-6
v_gene: TRBV27
CDR3aa: ASRGQGYNSPLH

j_gene: TRBJ2-3
v_gene: TRBV11-2
CDR3aa: ASSSLVDRADTQY

j_gene: TRBJ1-1
v_gene: TRBV10-1
CDR3aa: ASSEPGPLNTEAF

j_gene: TRBJ1-1
v_gene: TRBV6-6
CDR3aa: ASSSTVEAF

j_gene: TRBJ1-6
v_gene: TRBV7-2
CDR3aa: ASSLIRDGSPLH

j_gene: TRBJ2-1
v_gene: TRBV19
CDR3aa: ASSKGLAGGNYYSYNEQF

j_gene: TRBJ2-1
v_gene: TRBV6-1
CDR3aa: ASNEVGAGGGF

j_gene: TRBJ2-5
v_gene: TRBV14
CDR3aa: ASNGHYQETQY

j_gene: TRBJ1-6
v_gene: TRBV28
CDR3aa: ASNSFFRDYNSPLH

j_gene: TRBJ2-7
v_gene: TRBV25-1
CDR3aa: ASGTPTGGSYEQY

j_gene: TRBJ1-3
v_gene: TRBV5-6
CDR3aa: ASSFTPGNTIY

j_gene: TRBJ2-7
v_gene: TRBV28
CDR3aa: ASSSSWTGYEQY

j_gene: TRBJ1-5
v_gene: TRBV30
CDR3aa: AWSDLGGQPQH

j_gene: TRBJ2-5
v_gene: TRBV21-1
CDR3aa: ASSDRPRGMRETQY

j_gene: TRBJ2-1
v_gene: TRBV7-9
CDR3aa: ASSPSPSYNEQF

j_gene: TRBJ2-3
v_gene: TRBV7-9
CDR3aa: ASSHDRALTDTQY

j_gene: TRBJ1-1
v_gene: TRBV6-5
CDR3aa: ASSRGQSSEAF

j_gene: TRBJ2-2
v_gene: TRBV30
CDR3aa: AWSAGSGRYTGELF

j_gene: TRBJ2-5
v_gene: TRBV19
CDR3aa: ASSSHRDGTQY

j_gene: TRBJ2-5
v_gene: TRBV6-5
CDR3aa: ASSYPGLAGRGTQY

j_gene: TRBJ2-1
v_gene: TRBV28
CDR3aa: ASSLGLAPYNEQF

j_gene: TRBJ2-3
v_gene: TRBV29-1
CDR3aa: SVVEGGFTDTQY

j_gene: TRBJ2-3
v_gene: TRBV19
CDR3aa: ASSISPFDTQY

j_gene: TRBJ1-2
v_gene: TRBV7-9
CDR3aa: ASSLVPGQGAVGYT

j_gene: TRBJ2-2
v_gene: TRBV7-9
CDR3aa: ASSFGREGRTGELF

j_gene: TRBJ2-7
v_gene: TRBV9
CDR3aa: ASSVGPSYEQY

j_gene: TRBJ2-2
v_gene: TRBV9
CDR3aa: ASSASRGELF

j_gene: TRBJ1-1
v_gene: TRBV4-1
CDR3aa: ASSHGYTEAF

j_gene: TRBJ1-5
v_gene: TRBV19
CDR3aa: ASSMGPQQPQH

j_gene: TRBJ1-4
v_gene: TRBV29-1
CDR3aa: SAAGPEDEKLF

j_gene: TRBJ2-6
v_gene: TRBV19
CDR3aa: ASSITGGTNVLT

j_gene: TRBJ1-1
v_gene: TRBV2
CDR3aa: ASSDRGVSAF

j_gene: TRBJ2-3
v_gene: TRBV28
CDR3aa: ASSLRAGIDTDTQY

j_gene: TRBJ2-1
v_gene: TRBV13
CDR3aa: ASTYGRGSKF

j_gene: TRBJ2-3
v_gene: TRBV9
CDR3aa: ASSVGQGAGATDTQY

j_gene: TRBJ1-3
v_gene: TRBV6-5
CDR3aa: ASSTDREIGNTIY

j_gene: TRBJ2-3
v_gene: TRBV7-2
CDR3aa: ASSFSSADTQY

j_gene: TRBJ2-1
v_gene: TRBV29-1
CDR3aa: SVAAPVGNKQF

j_gene: TRBJ1-5
v_gene: TRBV6-4
CDR3aa: ARRLGGAGQPQH

j_gene: TRBJ2-3
v_gene: TRBV5-4
CDR3aa: ASSYQSTDTQY

j_gene: TRBJ1-6
v_gene: TRBV10-3
CDR3aa: AIRPQGEGAGSPLH

j_gene: TRBJ2-7
v_gene: TRBV7-2
CDR3aa: ASSYLAGKGDEQY

j_gene: TRBJ2-2
v_gene: TRBV5-4
CDR3aa: ASSLVLGDGELF

j_gene: TRBJ2-3
v_gene: TRBV2
CDR3aa: ASRGNRDRGTDTQY

j_gene: TRBJ2-7
v_gene: TRBV7-9
CDR3aa: ASSLTGVIYEQY